This T cell receptor (beta chain) was identified in a study of low-dose radiotherapy and immunotherapy resistance in tumors. Study-level information: Across 26 weeks, 13 Gy in total went to Cohort 2, delivered as 1 Gy per fraction every two weeks. Dosing of intravenous cyclophosphamide at 200 mg/m2 occurred every two weeks and took place one day prior to radiation and immunotherapy. Treatment consisted of nivolumab 240 mg every two weeks and ipilimumab 1 mg/kg every six weeks, given intravenously to patients.

Every donor was treated with nivolumab, ipilimumab, aspirin, low-dose cyclophosphamide and also low-dose radiotherapy. Germline V lookup: CDR1 WSHSY, CDR2 SAAADI. Trimming took 3 bases from V and 0 from J; bases not matched to a gene: 3. This CDR3 is 15 amino acids long. TRAV- and TRBV-specific primers primed first-strand cDNA, covering alpha and beta chains. TCR amplification involved 20 PCR cycles with a constant-region primer and V-primer adapter. TCRdb ran MiXCR on the reads and lists one entry per CDR3 protein. The sample yields approximately 14,000 distinct CDR3 sequences, about 77% seen once. The source of this sequence is a human donor with advanced metastatic prostate, ovarian, gallbladder or colorectal cancer (not recorded which). This table probably holds off-target reads from a library built for another chain. The chain couples TRBV10-2 to TRBJ2-7, with 9 positions matching TRBD2. CDR3 DNA: TGCGCCAGCAGTGACCGAGCGGGGGGCTCCTACGAGCAGTACTTC. Protein sequence: CASSDRAGGSYEQYF.